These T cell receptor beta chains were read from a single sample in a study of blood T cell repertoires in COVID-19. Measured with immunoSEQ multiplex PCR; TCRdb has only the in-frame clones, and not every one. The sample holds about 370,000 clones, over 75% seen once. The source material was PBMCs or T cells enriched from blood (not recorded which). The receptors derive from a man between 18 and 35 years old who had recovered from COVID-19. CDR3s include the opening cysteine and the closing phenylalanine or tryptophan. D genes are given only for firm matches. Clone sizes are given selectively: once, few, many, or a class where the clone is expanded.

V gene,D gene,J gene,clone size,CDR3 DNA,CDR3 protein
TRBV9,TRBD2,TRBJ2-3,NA,TGTGCCAGCAGCGTGAGCGCGCGGGGGGGCACAGATACGCAGTATTTT,CASSVSARGGTDTQYF
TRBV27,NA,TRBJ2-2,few,TGTGCCAGCAGTCTAGGGAGAACCGGGGAGCTGTTTTTT,CASSLGRTGELFF
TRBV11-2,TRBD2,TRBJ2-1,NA,TGTGCCAGCAGTTATAGACTAGCGGGGGGGCCTCGTGAGCAGTTCTTC,CASSYRLAGGPREQFF
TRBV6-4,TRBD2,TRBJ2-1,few,TGTGCCAGCAGTGAACTAGCGGGCCTTGGGAGATACAATGAGCAGTTCTTC,CASSELAGLGRYNEQFF
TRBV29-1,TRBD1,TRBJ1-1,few,TGCAGCGAAAGACAGGGAAGAGGGACTGAAGCTTTCTTT,CSERQGRGTEAFF
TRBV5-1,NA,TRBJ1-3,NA,TGCGCCAGCATGGCAGGCCCAGGAAACACCATATATTTT,CASMAGPGNTIYF
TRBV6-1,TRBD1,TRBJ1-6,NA,TGTGCCAGCAGTGTAACGACTACAGGGGACAATTCACCCCTCCACTTT,CASSVTTTGDNSPLHF
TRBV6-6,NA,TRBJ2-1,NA,TGTGCCAGCAGTTACCCGGACAGCGGTAATGAGCAGTTCTTC,CASSYPDSGNEQFF
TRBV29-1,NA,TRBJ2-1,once,TGCAGCGTTGAGCCGTTTCCCGTTTCTAGCTCCTACAATGAGCAGTTCTTC,CSVEPFPVSSSYNEQFF
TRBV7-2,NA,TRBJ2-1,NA,TGTGCCAGCAGCTTACGACGGTGGGGGGAGGTGGGAAATGAGCAGTTCTTC,CASSLRRWGEVGNEQFF
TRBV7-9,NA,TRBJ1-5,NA,TGTGCCAGCAGCTTAGGGGTTGGTCGGGGGAATCAGCCCCAGCATTTT,CASSLGVGRGNQPQHF
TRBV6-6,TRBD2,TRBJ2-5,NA,TGTGCCAGCAGCTCGAGACTAGCGGATAAGCCCCCGTACCAAGAGACCCAGTACTTC,CASSSRLADKPPYQETQYF
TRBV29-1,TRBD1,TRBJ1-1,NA,TGCAGCGGCTTACCACAGGGGGCCGCTGAAGCTTTCTTT,CSGLPQGAAEAFF
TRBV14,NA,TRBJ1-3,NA,TGTGCCAGCAGCCGGGGGCCTGGAAACACCATATATTTT,CASSRGPGNTIYF
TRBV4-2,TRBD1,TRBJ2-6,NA,TGTGCCAGCAGCCAAGGGACAGGGTTGGCGCTTTCTGGGGCCAACGTCCTGACTTTC,CASSQGTGLALSGANVLTF
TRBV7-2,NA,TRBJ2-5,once,TGTGCCAGCAGCTTGGAGGTGGAGACCCAGTACTTC,CASSLEVETQYF
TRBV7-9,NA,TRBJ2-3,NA,TGTGCCAGCAGCTTAAGGGGACTCAGGGTCTACACAGATACGCAGTATTTT,CASSLRGLRVYTDTQYF
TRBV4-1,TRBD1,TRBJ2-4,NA,TGCGCCAGCAGCCAAGATCGTGGACAGGGAAACATTCAGTACTTC,CASSQDRGQGNIQYF
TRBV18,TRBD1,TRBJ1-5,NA,TGTGCCAGCTCACCGACAGGGGAGTATAGCAATCAGCCCCAGCATTTT,CASSPTGEYSNQPQHF
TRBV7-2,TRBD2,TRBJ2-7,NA,TGTGCCAGCAGCTTGGGAGGGAGCATAAACGAGCAGTACTTC,CASSLGGSINEQYF
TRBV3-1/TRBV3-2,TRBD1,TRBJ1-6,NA,TGTGCCAGCAGCCCCCAGGGGGTGCAGTATAATTCACCCCTCCACTTT,CASSPQGVQYNSPLHF
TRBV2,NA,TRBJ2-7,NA,TGTGCCAGCAGAATACAGGGTGCCTACGAGCAGTACTTC,CASRIQGAYEQYF
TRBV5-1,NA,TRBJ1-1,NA,TGCGCCAGCAGCTTGGACAGGGCGAACACTGAAGCTTTCTTT,CASSLDRANTEAFF
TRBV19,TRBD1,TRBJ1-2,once,TGTGCCAGTAGCGGACAGGGCGTGGGCTATGGCTACACCTTC,CASSGQGVGYGYTF
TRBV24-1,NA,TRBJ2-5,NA,TGTGCCACCAGTGAACCCGGGATTGGTAGCTGTTGCCAAGAGACCCAGTACTTC,CATSEPGIGSCCQETQYF
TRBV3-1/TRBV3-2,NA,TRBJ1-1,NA,TGTGCCAGCAGCTTTTCTCGAGGTAGTGAAGCTTTCTTT,CASSFSRGSEAFF
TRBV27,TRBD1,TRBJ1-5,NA,TGTGCCAGCAGTACAGACAGGGCCAATCAGCCCCAGCATTTT,CASSTDRANQPQHF
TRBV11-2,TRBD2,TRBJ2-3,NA,TGTGCCAGCAGCTTTAGCGGGGGCACAGATACGCAGTATTTT,CASSFSGGTDTQYF
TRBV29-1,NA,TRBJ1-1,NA,TGCAGCGCCCGAGTAGGGGTCACTGAAGCTTTCTTT,CSARVGVTEAFF
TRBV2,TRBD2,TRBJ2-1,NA,TGTGCCAGCAGGATATTAGCGGGGAGCTCCTACAATGAGCAGTTCTTC,CASRILAGSSYNEQFF
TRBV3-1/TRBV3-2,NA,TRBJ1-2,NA,TGTGCCAGCAGCCAGGGGGCGCTGGGCTACACCTTC,CASSQGALGYTF
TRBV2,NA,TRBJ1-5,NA,TGTGCCAGCAGTCCCAGGGTACGCAATCAGCCCCAGCATTTT,CASSPRVRNQPQHF
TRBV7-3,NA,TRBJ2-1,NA,TGTGCCAGCAGCTTAAAATTCTACGGGGACTCCTCCTACAATGAGCAGTTCTTC,CASSLKFYGDSSYNEQFF
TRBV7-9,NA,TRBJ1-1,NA,TGTGCCAGCAGCTTAGTGTATTTTTCCGACAGCACTGAAGCTTTCTTT,CASSLVYFSDSTEAFF
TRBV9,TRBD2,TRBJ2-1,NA,TGTGCCAGCGGCCCTAGCGGGGCTTCTTTCAATGAGCAGTTCTTC,CASGPSGASFNEQFF
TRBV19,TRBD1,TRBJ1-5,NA,TGTGCCAGTAGTAAGGGGGACAGGTATCAGCCCCAGCATTTT,CASSKGDRYQPQHF
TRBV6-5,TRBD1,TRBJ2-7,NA,TGTGCCAGCAGTTCGCCGGGGACAGATTTCTACGAGCAGTACTTC,CASSSPGTDFYEQYF
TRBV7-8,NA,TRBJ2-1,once,TGTGCCAGCAGCTTCGAGAGCGGATACTCCTACAATGAGCAGTTCTTC,CASSFESGYSYNEQFF
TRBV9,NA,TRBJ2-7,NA,TGTGCCAGCAGCGTAGTACAGGAGTCGTCCGAGCAGTACTTC,CASSVVQESSEQYF
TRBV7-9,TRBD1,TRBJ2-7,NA,TGTGCCAGCAGCGGATCCTATAGTCCACAGGGGGCATATTTC,CASSGSYSPQGAYF
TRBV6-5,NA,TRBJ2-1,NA,TGTGCCAGCAGTAACGAGGGCTACAATGAGCAGTTCTTC,CASSNEGYNEQFF
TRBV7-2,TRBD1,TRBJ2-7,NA,TGTGCCAGCAGCTTGGGACAGTCCGTCTCCTACGAGCAGTACTTC,CASSLGQSVSYEQYF
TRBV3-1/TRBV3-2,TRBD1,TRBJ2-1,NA,TGTGCCAGCAGCTCGGACAGGGCCATCTACAATGAGCAGTTCTTC,CASSSDRAIYNEQFF
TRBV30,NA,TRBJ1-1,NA,TGTGCCTGGAACAGGGTAGGCGAAGCTTTCTTT,CAWNRVGEAFF
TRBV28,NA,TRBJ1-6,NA,TGTGCCAGCAGTTCGGCAACAGGGTTCGGTTCACCCCTCCACTTT,CASSSATGFGSPLHF
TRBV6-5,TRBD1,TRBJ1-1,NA,TGTGCCAGCAGTTATGGACAGGTGAACACTGAAGCTTTCTTT,CASSYGQVNTEAFF
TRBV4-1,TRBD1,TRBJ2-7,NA,TGCGCCAGCAGCCCCCGGACAGGGGGCGTCTACGAGCAGTACTTC,CASSPRTGGVYEQYF
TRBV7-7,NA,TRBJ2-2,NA,TGTGCCAGCAGCTTAGCGGGCACAGGGAACACCGGGGAGCTGTTTTTT,CASSLAGTGNTGELFF
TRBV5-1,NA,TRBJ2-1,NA,TGCGCCAGCAGCTTGCCGTTGGGGGGAGCAGCGCGGGCGGCCTACAATGAGCAGTTCTTC,CASSLPLGGAARAAYNEQFF
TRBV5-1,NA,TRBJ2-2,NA,TGCGCCAGCAGCCGAGGCACCGGGGAGCTGTTTTTT,CASSRGTGELFF
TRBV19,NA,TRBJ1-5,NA,TGTGCCAGTAGTCTACGGGAGCCCAATCAGCCCCAGCATTTT,CASSLREPNQPQHF
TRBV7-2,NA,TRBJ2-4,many,TGTGCCAGCAGTACCGATAGGGGTGGCATTCAGTACTTC,CASSTDRGGIQYF
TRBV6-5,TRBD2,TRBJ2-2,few,TGTGCCAGCAAACCAGCGGGAGAGAACACCGGGGAGCTGTTTTTT,CASKPAGENTGELFF
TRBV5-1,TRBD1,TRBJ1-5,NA,TGCGCCAGCAGCTTGAGGGTTGGACAGGCCAATCAGCCCCAGCATTTT,CASSLRVGQANQPQHF
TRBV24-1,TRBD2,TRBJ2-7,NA,TGTGCCACCAGTGATCGGACTAGACATTTCTACGAGCAGTACTTC,CATSDRTRHFYEQYF
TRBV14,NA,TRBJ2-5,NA,TGTGCCAGCAGCCAAGAAGGTCCCCTTTCTTCGGACTACCAAGAGACCCAGTACTTC,CASSQEGPLSSDYQETQYF
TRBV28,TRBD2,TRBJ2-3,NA,TGTGCCAGCAGTTTACCGGCCCCAGCTAGCGGGAGGGGAGATACGCAGTATTTT,CASSLPAPASGRGDTQYF